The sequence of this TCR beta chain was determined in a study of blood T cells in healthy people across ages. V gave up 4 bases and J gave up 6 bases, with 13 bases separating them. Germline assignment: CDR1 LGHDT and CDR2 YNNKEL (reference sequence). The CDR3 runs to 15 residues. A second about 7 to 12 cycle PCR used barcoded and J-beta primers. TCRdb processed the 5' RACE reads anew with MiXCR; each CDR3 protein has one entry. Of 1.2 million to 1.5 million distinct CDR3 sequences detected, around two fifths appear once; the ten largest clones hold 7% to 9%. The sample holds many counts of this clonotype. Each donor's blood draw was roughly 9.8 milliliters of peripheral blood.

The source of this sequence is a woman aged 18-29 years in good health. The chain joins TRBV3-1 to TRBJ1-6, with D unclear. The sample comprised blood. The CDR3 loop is CASSPRGNPNSPLHF. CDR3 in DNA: TGTGCCAGCAGCCCGCGCGGGAATCCTAATTCACCCCTCCACTTT.